The sequence of this T cell receptor (beta chain) was determined in a study of CD8+ T cells in alopecia areata. Study outcomes and limitations: Greater clonality was observed in lesional scalp samples, especially alopecia totalis/universalis, versus normal scalp. Mouse data revealed clearer TCR sharing than patient data did, a gap possibly tied to HLA.

This CDR3 is 13 amino acids long. Trimming cost V 2 bases and J 5 bases, with 12 bases left between them. Per the germline V gene, CDR1 is GTSNPN and CDR2 is SVGIG (reference sequence). In each case, RNA was isolated and then reverse transcribed into cDNA as the sequencing template. TCRdb's copy holds only in-frame clones and misses some; the assay was immunoSEQ multiplex PCR. The sample has almost 250,000 clones, 67% seen once. With regard to this clone: Antigen unknown.

This chain uses TRBV30 with TRBJ2-5; no clear D. Sample: CD4+ T cells sorted from blood, taken at week 0. The origin of this receptor is a human donor with alopecia areata. CDR3 residues: CAWSTTLRETQYF. The CDR3 DNA follows: TGTGCCTGGAGTACCACCCTAAGGGAGACCCAGTACTTC.